This T cell receptor beta chain was found in a study of blood T cell repertoires in COVID-19. Only in-frame clones appear in the TCRdb table, and some are missing; sequencing was by immunoSEQ multiplex PCR. This repertoire shows around 130,000 clones, about 82% found once; its top ten account for 2.5% to 3%. This TCR derives from a man aged 45-65 years with acute or convalescent COVID-19. The source material was peripheral blood.

CDR3: CASSPGQLLLGYTF. The CDR3 DNA follows: TGTGCCAGCAGTCCCGGACAGCTTCTCCTTGGCTACACCTTC. This chain connects TRBV6-5 to TRBJ1-2, with D possibly matching TRBD1 (6 bases). Germline loops: CDR1 MNHEY, CDR2 SVGAGI. The V gene lost 5 bases and the J gene lost 7 bases, with 17 bases spanning the gap. The CDR3 runs to 14 residues.